The rows below give T cell receptor beta chains drawn from one sample of a study of shared clonotypes between healthy human individuals. The data were produced by immunoSEQ multiplex PCR, yet TCRdb's version contains in-frame clones alone and is incomplete. The data hold hundreds of thousands of clones, with approximately 96% observed a single time. The sequenced material came from naive CD8+ T cells sorted from blood. The source of these receptors is a woman in her thirties in good health. Both conserved end residues are part of each CDR3. The D gene is left open where the match is weak. Size values are once, few and many counts, or a class for expanded clones, and some rows have none.

V: TRBV19
D: TRBD1
size: -
J: TRBJ1-5
DNA: TGTGCCGTGGGGACAGGGGGTTTAGGTCAGCCCCAGCATTTT
CDR3: CAVGTGGLGQPQHF

V: TRBV6-4
D: -
size: -
J: TRBJ1-1
DNA: TGTGCCAGCAGAAACCGGGACGGTGACACTGAAGCTTTCTTT
CDR3: CASRNRDGDTEAFF

V: TRBV27
D: -
size: -
J: TRBJ2-1
DNA: TGTGCCAGCACCTTGGGCCCCGGGACTCGATACAATGAGCAGTTCTTC
CDR3: CASTLGPGTRYNEQFF

V: TRBV7-9
D: -
size: -
J: TRBJ2-7
DNA: TGTGCCAGCAGCCCCATAGACTCTCAATGGGCGGCCGCGAGAGAGTACTTC
CDR3: CASSPIDSQWAAAREYF

V: TRBV9
D: -
size: -
J: TRBJ2-7
DNA: TGTGCCAGCAGCGTACGAGGACAAAACGACGAGCAGTACTTC
CDR3: CASSVRGQNDEQYF

V: TRBV28
D: -
size: -
J: TRBJ2-7
DNA: TGTGCCAGCAGGCCCGGAGAAATCCCACACGAGCAGTACTTC
CDR3: CASRPGEIPHEQYF

V: TRBV19
D: TRBD1
size: once
J: TRBJ2-2
DNA: TGTGCCAGTAGTATAGATTTGGGACAGGGGGTAATCGCCGGGGAGCTGTTTTTT
CDR3: CASSIDLGQGVIAGELFF

V: TRBV9
D: -
size: -
J: TRBJ1-5
DNA: TGTGCCAGCAGCGTTAGGAGCAATCAGCCCCAGCATTTT
CDR3: CASSVRSNQPQHF

V: TRBV5-5
D: -
size: -
J: TRBJ2-7
DNA: TGTGCCAGCAGCTTCGACAGTCCCCACGAGCAGTACTTC
CDR3: CASSFDSPHEQYF

V: TRBV9
D: -
size: -
J: TRBJ2-7
DNA: TGTGCCAGCAGCGTAGGAACGCAAGCCTACGAGCAGTACTTC
CDR3: CASSVGTQAYEQYF

V: TRBV27
D: TRBD2
size: once
J: TRBJ2-7
DNA: TGTGCCAGCACCAGCGGGAGCCTCTACGAGCAGTACTTC
CDR3: CASTSGSLYEQYF

V: TRBV29-1
D: -
size: -
J: TRBJ1-2
DNA: TGCAGCGTTGAAGATAACACCAGGCTGCTTGGCTACACCTTC
CDR3: CSVEDNTRLLGYTF

V: TRBV27
D: -
size: -
J: TRBJ1-5
DNA: TGTGCCAGCAGTTTCGAGGGACAGCCCCAGCATTTT
CDR3: CASSFEGQPQHF

V: TRBV7-9
D: -
size: once
J: TRBJ2-2
DNA: TGTGCCAGCAGCTTTTTTGCTAGCAGGACCGGGGAGCTGTTTTTT
CDR3: CASSFFASRTGELFF

V: TRBV5-1
D: TRBD2
size: -
J: TRBJ2-1
DNA: TGCGCCAGCAGCTTGTGGCCTAGCGGGAGCTCGGCCAATGAGCAGTTCTTC
CDR3: CASSLWPSGSSANEQFF

V: TRBV2
D: -
size: once
J: TRBJ2-7
DNA: TGTGCCAGCAGTGAGGAGTACGAACAGTACTTC
CDR3: CASSEEYEQYF

V: TRBV5-1
D: -
size: -
J: TRBJ2-7
DNA: TGCGCCAGCAGCTTCCGGGGCTCGTCCTACGAGCAGTACTTC
CDR3: CASSFRGSSYEQYF

V: TRBV27
D: -
size: -
J: TRBJ2-1
DNA: TGTGCCAGCAGTCCTGAAGCCCATGAGCAGTTCTTC
CDR3: CASSPEAHEQFF

V: TRBV27
D: TRBD1
size: -
J: TRBJ2-3
DNA: TGTGCCAGCAGTTTTTACGGGACAGGGCATGCAGATACGCAGTATTTT
CDR3: CASSFYGTGHADTQYF

V: TRBV4-1
D: TRBD2
size: -
J: TRBJ2-1
DNA: TGCGCCAGCAGCCAAGTTCCGGGACTAAGCTCCTACAATGAGCAGTTCTTC
CDR3: CASSQVPGLSSYNEQFF

V: TRBV10-1
D: -
size: -
J: TRBJ1-1
DNA: TGCGCCAGCACCAGACCGAACACTGAAGCTTTCTTT
CDR3: CASTRPNTEAFF

V: TRBV28
D: -
size: -
J: TRBJ2-7
DNA: TGTGCCACCGGAAAATCGGACTACGAGCAGTACTTC
CDR3: CATGKSDYEQYF

V: TRBV5-4
D: -
size: -
J: TRBJ1-3
DNA: TGTGCCAGCAGCTATGGGGGTGCGAACTCTGGAAACACCATATATTTT
CDR3: CASSYGGANSGNTIYF

V: TRBV27
D: TRBD1
size: few
J: TRBJ1-5
DNA: TGTGCCAGCAGTCTACAGGGGAGGGGACAGCCCCAGCATTTT
CDR3: CASSLQGRGQPQHF

V: TRBV5-6
D: -
size: -
J: TRBJ1-5
DNA: TGTGCCAGCAGCTTGGGGTTTCAGCCCCAGCATTTT
CDR3: CASSLGFQPQHF

V: TRBV2
D: TRBD2
size: -
J: TRBJ2-5
DNA: TGTGCCAGCAGTGACCCGGGACTAGCGAGACAAGAGACCCAGTACTTC
CDR3: CASSDPGLARQETQYF

V: TRBV7-9
D: -
size: -
J: TRBJ1-2
DNA: TGTGCCAGCAGCTTAGTCGGGGCCCCCCACAGTGGCTACACCTTC
CDR3: CASSLVGAPHSGYTF

V: TRBV9
D: -
size: -
J: TRBJ2-7
DNA: TGTGCCAGCAACCTCGGCCAGGGTAGTGGCGAGCAGTACTTC
CDR3: CASNLGQGSGEQYF

V: TRBV6-5
D: TRBD2
size: once
J: TRBJ2-1
DNA: TGTGCCAGCAGTTACTCACTAGCGGGAAACTACAATGAGCAGTTCTTC
CDR3: CASSYSLAGNYNEQFF

V: TRBV6-1
D: TRBD2
size: -
J: TRBJ2-1
DNA: TGTGCCAGCAGTGTTACTAGCGGGAGTAAGGGCAATGAGCAGTTCTTC
CDR3: CASSVTSGSKGNEQFF

V: TRBV28
D: TRBD1
size: -
J: TRBJ2-7
DNA: TGTGCCAGCAGCCCTACCCCGGGACAGCCCTTCTACGAGCAGTACTTC
CDR3: CASSPTPGQPFYEQYF

V: TRBV27
D: -
size: -
J: TRBJ2-7
DNA: TGTGCCAGCACGGGCGGGACGTCCTACGAGCAGTACTTC
CDR3: CASTGGTSYEQYF

V: TRBV6-6
D: -
size: -
J: TRBJ1-1
DNA: TGTGCCAGCAGCCCTGACAGTTCTGAAGCTTTCTTT
CDR3: CASSPDSSEAFF

V: TRBV5-6
D: -
size: -
J: TRBJ2-6
DNA: TGTGCCAGCAGCCTGACTGGGGCCAACGTCCTGACTTTC
CDR3: CASSLTGANVLTF

V: TRBV15
D: TRBD2
size: -
J: TRBJ2-7
DNA: TGTGCCACCAGCAGAGAATTTCAGGGACTAGCGGTCTACGAGCAGTACTTC
CDR3: CATSREFQGLAVYEQYF

V: TRBV2
D: -
size: -
J: TRBJ2-7
DNA: TGTGCCAGCAGTGAATTAGGGAGCTACGAGCAGTACTTC
CDR3: CASSELGSYEQYF

V: TRBV11-2
D: TRBD1
size: -
J: TRBJ2-7
DNA: TGTGCCAGCAGCACCTCGACAGGGACCTACGAGCAGTACTTC
CDR3: CASSTSTGTYEQYF

V: TRBV9
D: TRBD1
size: once
J: TRBJ2-7
DNA: TGTGCCAGCAGCGAAACAGGGGTCAAGGAGCAGTACTTC
CDR3: CASSETGVKEQYF

V: TRBV6-1
D: -
size: -
J: TRBJ2-7
DNA: TGTGCCAGCAGTGGGGGGGCGTGGGCTCCCGAGCAGTACTTC
CDR3: CASSGGAWAPEQYF

V: TRBV28
D: -
size: -
J: TRBJ2-1
DNA: TGTGCCAGCAGTTTATTCAGGGCGCGGGGCAATGAGCAGTTCTTC
CDR3: CASSLFRARGNEQFF

V: TRBV28
D: TRBD2
size: -
J: TRBJ2-1
DNA: TGTGCCAGCAGCCCAGGCGGGAGGGAGTTCTTC
CDR3: CASSPGGREFF

V: TRBV6-5
D: -
size: -
J: TRBJ2-7
DNA: TGTGCCAGCAGTTACTCTGGCAGGGTCTACGAGCAGTACTTC
CDR3: CASSYSGRVYEQYF

V: TRBV19
D: -
size: -
J: TRBJ1-1
DNA: TGTGCCAGTAGTATTCTTTCGGGGGCGAACACTGAAGCTTTCTTT
CDR3: CASSILSGANTEAFF

V: TRBV7-9
D: -
size: -
J: TRBJ2-1
DNA: TGTGCCAGCAGCTCGACCGTGAGCTCCTACAATGAGCAGTTCTTC
CDR3: CASSSTVSSYNEQFF

V: TRBV29-1
D: TRBD1
size: -
J: TRBJ1-2
DNA: TGCAGCGTGGGGGGACAGAACTATGGCTACACCTTC
CDR3: CSVGGQNYGYTF

V: TRBV7-9
D: TRBD2
size: -
J: TRBJ2-7
DNA: TGTGCCAGCAGCTCGTCTTGGGCGGCTAGCGGGACCTACGAGCAGTACTTC
CDR3: CASSSSWAASGTYEQYF

V: TRBV5-1
D: -
size: -
J: TRBJ2-7
DNA: TGCGCCAGCAGCTTAGGAGGGATCCCCTACGAGCAGTACTTC
CDR3: CASSLGGIPYEQYF

V: TRBV27
D: -
size: -
J: TRBJ1-5
DNA: TGTGCCAGCAGTTTATTTTCAGGGCAGTGGCCCCAGCATTTT
CDR3: CASSLFSGQWPQHF

V: TRBV28
D: -
size: -
J: TRBJ2-3
DNA: TGTGCCAGCAGTTTGAGCCGGGGACAATTCACAGATACGCAGTATTTT
CDR3: CASSLSRGQFTDTQYF

V: TRBV6-1
D: -
size: -
J: TRBJ2-2
DNA: TGTGCCAGCACCCCGGGGCTAACGAACACCGGGGAGCTGTTTTTT
CDR3: CASTPGLTNTGELFF

V: TRBV30
D: -
size: once
J: TRBJ1-5
DNA: TGTGCCTGGAGTACAGGATTTAGCAATCAGCCCCAGCATTTT
CDR3: CAWSTGFSNQPQHF

V: TRBV19
D: -
size: -
J: TRBJ2-5
DNA: TGTGCCAGTAGTATCCCCGACAGTTCTGGAGAGACCCAGTACTTC
CDR3: CASSIPDSSGETQYF

V: TRBV19
D: -
size: -
J: TRBJ2-2
DNA: TGTGCCAGTAGTAGCTCAATGGGACCCACGGGGGGGGAGCTGTTTTTT
CDR3: CASSSSMGPTGGELFF